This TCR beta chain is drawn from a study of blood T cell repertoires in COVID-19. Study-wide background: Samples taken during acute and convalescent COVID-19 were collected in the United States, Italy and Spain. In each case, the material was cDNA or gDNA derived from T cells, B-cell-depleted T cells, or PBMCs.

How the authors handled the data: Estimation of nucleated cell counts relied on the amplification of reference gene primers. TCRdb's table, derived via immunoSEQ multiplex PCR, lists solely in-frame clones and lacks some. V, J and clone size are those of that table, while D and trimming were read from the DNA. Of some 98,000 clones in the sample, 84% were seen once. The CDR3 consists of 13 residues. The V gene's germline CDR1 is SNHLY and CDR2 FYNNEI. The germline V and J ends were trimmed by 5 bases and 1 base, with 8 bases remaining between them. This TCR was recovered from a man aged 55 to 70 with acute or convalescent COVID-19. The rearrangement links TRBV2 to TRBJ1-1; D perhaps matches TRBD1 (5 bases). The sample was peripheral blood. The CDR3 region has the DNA TGTGCCAGCAGTTACAGGACGAACACTGAAGCTTTCTTT. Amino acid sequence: CASSYRTNTEAFF.